These 28 T cell receptor beta chains came from one sample sequenced in a study of shared clonotypes between healthy human individuals. Measured with immunoSEQ multiplex PCR; TCRdb has only the in-frame clones, and not every one. The table has 2 million to 2.5 million clones, around 95% seen once. The sample taken for sequencing was naive CD4+ T cells sorted from blood. Specified subset: CD45RA+ positively selected. The source is a man between 18 and 35 years old in good health.

The gene calls are TRBV4-1 and TRBJ1-1; D call uncertain. The V gene lost 0 bases and the J gene lost 1 base, with 9 bases spanning the gap. The CDR3 runs 15 residues. Germline loops: CDR1 MGHRA, CDR2 YSYEKL. CDR3 protein: CASSQEGNWNTEAFF. The CDR3, as DNA: TGCGCCAGCAGCCAAGAAGGGAACTGGAACACTGAAGCTTTCTTT.

The rearrangement joins TRBV10-3 to TRBJ2-7; TRBD2 is a possible D gene (5 bases). CDR3 size: 14 residues. V lost 6 bases to trimming and J lost 2 bases, with 14 bases between them. Germline CDR1 reads ENHRY; CDR2 reads SYGVKD. The CDR3 region has the DNA TGTGCCATCAGGGTCGCCGCGGGCACCTACGAGCAGTACTTC. Translating it yields CAIRVAAGTYEQYF.

The rearrangement joins TRBV19 to TRBJ1-5; D gene unclear. Trimming took 3 bases from V and 5 from J, leaving 11 bases between them. The germline CDR1 and CDR2 sequences are LNHDA and SQIVND (reference sequence). There are 14 residues in the CDR3. The CDR3 sequence is CASSMDRMDQPQHF. CDR3 DNA: TGTGCCAGTAGTATGGACCGAATGGATCAGCCCCAGCATTTT.

The chain is built from TRBV6-1 and TRBJ1-1; D is possibly TRBD1 (5 bases). The CDR3 totals 13 residues. CDR1 is MNHNS, CDR2 SASEGT, per germline. Trimming removed 6 bases at V and 5 bases at J, with 13 bases between. This chain's CDR3 is CASSAAGWTEAFF. Written as DNA, the CDR3 is TGTGCCAGCAGCGCGGCAGGGTGGACTGAAGCTTTCTTT.

The CDR3 DNA is TGTGCCAGCACCCAGGAGGTCTCCAGCTCCTACAATGAGCAGTTCTTC. Amino acids: CASTQEVSSSYNEQFF. This sequence joins TRBV2 and TRBJ2-1, with TRBD2 as a possible D gene (5 bases). The germline V gene encodes CDR1 SNHLY and CDR2 FYNNEI. V shed 7 bases and J shed 0 bases, with 16 bases lying between them. This CDR3 region has 16 residues.

The rearrangement uses TRBV30 and TRBJ1-6; D gene unclear. Trimming removed 3 bases at V and 10 bases at J, with 13 bases between. Germline loops: CDR1 GTSNPN, CDR2 SVGIG (reference sequence). This CDR3 is 13 amino acids long. Written as DNA, the CDR3 is TGTGCCTGGAGCCCGGACGCGACCTCACCCCTCCACTTT. This codes for CAWSPDATSPLHF.

V is TRBV4-1 and J is TRBJ2-7; D may be TRBD1 (6 bases). Trimming took 3 bases from V and 2 from J, leaving 17 bases between them. Germline V gene data show CDR1 as MGHRA and CDR2 as YSYEKL. This CDR3 comprises 16 residues. CDR3 sequence reads: CASSHPPGQSPYEQYF. For the CDR3, the DNA is TGCGCCAGCAGCCACCCGCCTGGACAGAGTCCCTACGAGCAGTACTTC.

J is TRBJ2-2 and V is TRBV2; possible D gene TRBD2, 6 bases. Trimming removed 4 bases at V and 0 bases at J, with 9 bases between. The CDR3 spans 15 residues. Germline loops: CDR1 SNHLY, CDR2 FYNNEI. CDR3 amino acids: CASSAGTPNTGELFF. The CDR3 DNA reads as TGTGCCAGCAGTGCCGGGACTCCGAACACCGGGGAGCTGTTTTTT.

This rearrangement joins TRBV4-1 to TRBJ2-3, with 9 bases that match TRBD2. Germline lookup yields CDR1 MGHRA and CDR2 YSYEKL. V was pared by 7 bases and J by 3 bases, with 2 bases of the junction left unmatched. The length of the CDR3 is 13 residues. CDR3 nucleotide sequence: TGCGCCAGCAAGCTAGCGGGGACAGATACGCAGTATTTT. As protein: CASKLAGTDTQYF.

CDR3 amino acids: CASRSHSKFESRNEQFF. Here the CDR3 DNA reads TGTGCCAGCAGATCCCACTCAAAGTTCGAAAGTCGAAATGAGCAGTTCTTC. The J gene is TRBJ2-1, the V gene TRBV2; D not resolved. Germline CDR1 SNHLY, CDR2 FYNNEI. The CDR3 has 17 residues. V was trimmed by 6 bases and J by 7 bases, leaving 25 bases between them. Using reference TRBV2 and TRBJ2-1 for the parts outside the CDR3, the full variable domain is EPEVTQTPSHQVTQMGQEVILRCVPISNHLYFYWYRQILGQKVEFLVSFYNNEISEKSEIFDDQFSVERPDGSNFTLKIRSTKLEDSAMYFCASRSHSKFESRNEQFFGPGTRLTVL.

V usage is TRBV5-5 and J usage is TRBJ1-1, with D unclear. The V end was cut by 2 bases, the J end by 4 bases, with 12 bases between. Germline V gene data show CDR1 as SGHKS and CDR2 as YYEKEE (reference sequence). CDR3 size: 14 residues. CDR3 amino acids: CASSLWTPGTEAFF. CDR3 nucleotide sequence: TGTGCCAGCAGCTTATGGACCCCCGGCACTGAAGCTTTCTTT.

This chain joins TRBV19 and TRBJ1-2; D unclear. Germline CDR1 LNHDA, CDR2 SQIVND (reference sequence). Between the trimmed V and J ends, which lost 8 bases and 7 bases, there was a span of 23 bases. The CDR3 has 15 residues. The CDR3 here is CASSAQATYGIGYTF. The CDR3 bases are TGTGCCAGTTCCGCCCAGGCGACCTACGGGATTGGCTACACCTTC.

The chain carries TRBV7-3 and TRBJ2-1; possibly TRBD1 or TRBD2 for D (6 bases each). The CDR3 length is 15 residues. Germline assignment: CDR1 SGHTA and CDR2 FQGTGA. Trimming removed 2 bases at V and 8 bases at J, with 16 bases between. Here the CDR3 reads CASSLGQGRNDEQFF. The CDR3 nucleotides read TGTGCCAGCAGCTTAGGGCAGGGGAGGAATGATGAGCAGTTCTTC.

V and J are TRBV2 and TRBJ2-1; D perhaps matches TRBD1 (6 bases). Looked up from germline, CDR1 is SNHLY and CDR2 is FYNNEI. The length of the CDR3 is 14 residues. Deletions cut 7 bases from V and 3 bases from J, with 13 bases between. The DNA for the CDR3 is TGTGCCAGCAAAGACAGGACTCTCTACAATGAGCAGTTCTTC. This gives the protein CASKDRTLYNEQFF.

The chain uses TRBV30 and TRBJ2-7; TRBD1 agrees at 9 bases. CDR1 and CDR2 from the germline V gene are GTSNPN and SVGIG (reference sequence). The CDR3 extends over 15 amino acids. Trimming at V came to 3 bases and at J to 4 bases, leaving 10 bases not matched to a gene. The CDR3 loop reads CAWSQGQGGWYEQYF. The DNA for the CDR3 is TGTGCCTGGAGCCAGGGACAGGGAGGTTGGTACGAGCAGTACTTC.

The V call is TRBV4-3, the J call TRBJ1-1, with no clear D. The CDR3 spans 14 residues. Germline V lookup: CDR1 LGHNA, CDR2 YSLEER. V lost 4 bases to trimming and J lost 2 bases, with 11 bases between them. The CDR3 reads CASSRNAGNTEAFF. Here the CDR3 DNA reads TGCGCCAGCAGCCGGAATGCGGGTAACACTGAAGCTTTCTTT.

The chain recombines TRBV6-5 with TRBJ1-5, with TRBD1 identical over 8 bases. The V segment lost 5 bases and the J segment 4 bases; nucleotides outside the gene matches: 7. Germline CDR1 and CDR2: MNHEY and SVGAGI. The length of the CDR3 is 15 residues. The CDR3 loop is CASSPSGTGNQPQHF. CDR3 coding DNA: TGTGCCAGCAGTCCCTCCGGGACAGGTAATCAGCCCCAGCATTTT.

For this clone: Sequence at one end of the junction differs from germline and may be a read error. This chain uses TRBV12-5 with TRBJ2-1; the D gene is possibly TRBD2 (6 bases). Germline lookup yields CDR1 LGHNT and CDR2 FRNRAP. The CDR3 covers 15 residues. CDR3 bases: TGTGCTAGTGGATTGGACGGGGAGGTGGGGAATGAGCAGTTCTTC. Amino acid sequence: CASGLDGEVGNEQFF.

Only one count was recorded for this clone. The chain uses TRBV4-3 and TRBJ1-2; D call uncertain. The CDR3 runs 14 residues. The germline V gene has CDR1 LGHNA and CDR2 YSLEER. V dropped 0 bases and J dropped 0 bases, with 5 bases sitting between them. CDR3 sequence: CASSQDLSNYGYTF. CDR3 bases: TGCGCCAGCAGCCAAGATCTATCTAACTATGGCTACACCTTC.

The chain employs TRBV6-6 and TRBJ1-3, with D possibly matching TRBD1 (5 bases). Trimming removed 6 bases at V and 2 bases at J, with 11 bases between. The CDR3 totals 14 residues. Germline CDR1 reads MNHNY; CDR2 reads SVGAGI (reference sequence). CDR3 loop: CASRTSTAGNTIYF. The DNA for the CDR3 is TGTGCCAGCAGAACGTCGACAGCTGGAAACACCATATATTTT.

This clone was counted once. The J gene is TRBJ2-5, the V gene TRBV19, with 12 bases that match TRBD2. J lost 4 bases, V lost 4 bases, and 1 base had no gene match. Germline V gene data show CDR1 as LNHDA and CDR2 as SQIVND (reference sequence). The CDR3 totals 14 residues. The CDR3 bases are TGTGCCAGTAGTAAACTAGCGGGGGGAGAGACCCAGTACTTC. This encodes CASSKLAGGETQYF.

The chain uses TRBV9 and TRBJ2-5; 13 bases match TRBD2. The CDR3 extends over 15 amino acids. Germline V gene sequence: CDR1 SGDLS, CDR2 YYNGEE. J was trimmed by 7 bases and V by 4 bases; bases with no gene match: 7. CDR3 residues: CASSPGTSGMATQYF. As DNA, the CDR3 is TGTGCCAGCAGCCCAGGGACTAGCGGGATGGCGACCCAGTACTTC. Based on the CDR3 plus reference TRBV9 and TRBJ2-5, the full variable domain is DSGVTQTPKHLITATGQRVTLRCSPRSGDLSVYWYQQSLDQGLQFLIQYYNGEERAKGNILERFSAQQFPDLHSELNLSSLELGDSALYFCASSPGTSGMATQYFGPGTRLLVL.

Concerning this clone: The same CDR3 can be traced to other DNA sequences in this sample. V and J are TRBV10-1 and TRBJ2-2, with D unclear. This CDR3 has 14 amino acids. Looked up from germline, CDR1 is WNHNN and CDR2 is SYGVQD (reference sequence). Trimming removed 6 bases at V and 2 bases at J, with 10 bases between. The CDR3 loop reads CASRGLPNTGELFF. The CDR3 region has the DNA TGCGCCAGCAGGGGTCTTCCTAACACCGGGGAGCTGTTTTTT.

The chain employs TRBV29-1 and TRBJ1-1; D possibly corresponds to TRBD1 (5 bases). The germline CDR1 and CDR2 sequences are SQVTM and ANQGSEA. The CDR3 is 16 amino acids. V shed 4 bases and J shed 1 base, with 19 bases lying between them. In DNA form, the CDR3 reads TGCAGCGTTGTACCCCGATGGAAAGGGGAGAACACTGAAGCTTTCTTT. Protein: CSVVPRWKGENTEAFF.

V is TRBV5-8 and J is TRBJ2-1; 8 bases map to TRBD1. CDR1 SGHTS and CDR2 YDEGEE come from the germline V gene. The CDR3 contains 16 residues. J was trimmed by 5 bases and V by 4 bases; bases with no gene match: 11. DNA of the CDR3: TGTGCCAGCAGCGTAGGGACAGGCGTAAATAACAATGAGCAGTTCTTC. Translated: CASSVGTGVNNNEQFF.

The chain combines TRBV15 with TRBJ2-7, with no clear D. V was clipped by 4 bases and J by 2 bases, with 18 bases between them. CDR1 and CDR2 (germline): LNHNV, YYDKDF (reference sequence). The CDR3 has 16 residues. CDR3 sequence (DNA): TGTGCCACCAGCACCCAAGACGGACCCCGGACCTACGAGCAGTACTTC. It codes for CATSTQDGPRTYEQYF.

The gene calls are TRBV29-1 and TRBJ2-3; 14 nucleotides line up with TRBD2. Germline V gives CDR1 SQVTM, CDR2 ANQGSEA. V lost 8 bases and J lost 2; bases outside the gene matches: 18. CDR3 length equals 19 residues. The CDR3 DNA is TGCAGCTTTAAGGGGACAGGACTAGCGGGAGGCCGGGCCACAGATACGCAGTATTTT. It is translated as CSFKGTGLAGGRATDTQYF.

The chain uses TRBV25-1 and TRBJ2-6; D uncertain. Per germline, CDR1 MGHDK and CDR2 SYGVNS. V lost 6 bases and J 2 bases, leaving 5 bases between the germline ends. The CDR3 is 13 residues long. The CDR3 DNA reads TGTGCCAGCAGCGTTACTGGGGCCAACGTCCTGACTTTC. Protein product: CASSVTGANVLTF.